The source of this TCR beta chain is a study of cytomegalovirus exposure and HLA in healthy donors. The primer mix had 60 Vbeta and 13 Jbeta primers. The repertoire was sequenced with immunoSEQ multiplex PCR; TCRdb's copy has only in-frame clones and lacks some. This sample yields over 150,000 clones, of which about 76% are seen a single time; roughly 7.5% belongs to the top ten. The clonotype was recovered from a male donor in good health and CMV-seropositive. Sequencing was done on a sample of PBMCs.

The CDR3 protein is CASSFGQGGNTDTQYF. The CDR3 nucleotides read TGTGCCAGCAGCTTCGGACAGGGGGGAAACACAGATACGCAGTATTTT. This chain links TRBV5-4 with TRBJ2-3; 10 bases align to TRBD1. CDR3 length: 16 residues. Germline loops: CDR1 SGHNT, CDR2 YYREEE (reference sequence). V lost 2 bases to trimming and J lost 2 bases; unmatched junction nucleotides: 5.